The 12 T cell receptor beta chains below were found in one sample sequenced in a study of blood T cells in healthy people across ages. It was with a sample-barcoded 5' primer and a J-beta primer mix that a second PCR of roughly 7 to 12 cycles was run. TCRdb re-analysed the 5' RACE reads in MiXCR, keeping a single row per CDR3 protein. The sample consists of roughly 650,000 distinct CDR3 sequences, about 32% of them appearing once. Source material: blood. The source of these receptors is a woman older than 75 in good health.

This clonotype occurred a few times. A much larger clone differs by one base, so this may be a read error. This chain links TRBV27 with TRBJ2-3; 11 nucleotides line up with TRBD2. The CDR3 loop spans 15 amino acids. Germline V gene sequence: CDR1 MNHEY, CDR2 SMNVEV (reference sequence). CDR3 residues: CAGSTSGGRTDTQYF. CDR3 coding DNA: TGTGCCGGCAGCACTAGCGGGGGCCGCACAGATACGCAGTATTTT.

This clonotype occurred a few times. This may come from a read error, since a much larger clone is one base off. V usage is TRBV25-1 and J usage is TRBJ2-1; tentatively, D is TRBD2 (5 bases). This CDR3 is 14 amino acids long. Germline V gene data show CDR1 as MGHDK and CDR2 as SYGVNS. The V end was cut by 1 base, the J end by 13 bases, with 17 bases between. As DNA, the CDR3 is TGTGCCAGCAGTGAATCGGAGTGGGGAGAGACCCAGTTCTTC. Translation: CASSESEWGETQFF. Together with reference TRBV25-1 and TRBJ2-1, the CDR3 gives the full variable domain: EADIYQTPRYLVIGTGKKITLECSQTMGHDKMYWYQQDPGMELHLIHYSYGVNSTEKGDLSSESTVSRIRTEHFPLTLESARPSHTSQYLCASSESEWGETQFFGPGTRLTVL.

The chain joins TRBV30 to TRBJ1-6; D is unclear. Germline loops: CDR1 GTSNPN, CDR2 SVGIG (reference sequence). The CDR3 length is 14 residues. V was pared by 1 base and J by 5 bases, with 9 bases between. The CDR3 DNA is TGTGCCTGGAGTGGGCGTAAAAATAATTCACCCCTCCACTTT. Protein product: CAWSGRKNNSPLHF. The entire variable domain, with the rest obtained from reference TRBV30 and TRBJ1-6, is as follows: SQTIHQWPATLVQPVGSPLSLECTVEGTSNPNLYWYRQAAGRGLQLLFYSVGIGQISSEVPQNLSASRPQDRQFILSSKKLLLSDSGFYLCAWSGRKNNSPLHFGNGTRLTVT.

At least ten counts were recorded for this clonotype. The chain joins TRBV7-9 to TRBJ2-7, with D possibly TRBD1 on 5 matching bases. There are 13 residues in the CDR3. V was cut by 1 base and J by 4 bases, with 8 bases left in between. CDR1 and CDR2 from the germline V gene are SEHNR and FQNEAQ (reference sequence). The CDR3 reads CASSLDRQYEQYF. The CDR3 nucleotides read TGTGCCAGCAGCTTAGACAGGCAGTACGAGCAGTACTTC.

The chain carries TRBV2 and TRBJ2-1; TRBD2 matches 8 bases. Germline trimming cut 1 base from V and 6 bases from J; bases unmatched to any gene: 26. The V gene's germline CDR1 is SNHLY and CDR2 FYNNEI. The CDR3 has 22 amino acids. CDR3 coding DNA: TGTGCCAGCAGTGAAGTGAGGTCCGCGAGCGGGGGTGTTGGGTCTGGCCGCAATGAGCAGTTCTTC. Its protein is CASSEVRSASGGVGSGRNEQFF.

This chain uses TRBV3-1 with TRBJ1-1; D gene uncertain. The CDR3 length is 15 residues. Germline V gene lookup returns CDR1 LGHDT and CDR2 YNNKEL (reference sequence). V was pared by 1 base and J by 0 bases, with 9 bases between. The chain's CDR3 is CASSQGAAMNTEAFF. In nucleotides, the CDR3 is TGTGCCAGCAGCCAAGGGGCAGCCATGAACACTGAAGCTTTCTTT.

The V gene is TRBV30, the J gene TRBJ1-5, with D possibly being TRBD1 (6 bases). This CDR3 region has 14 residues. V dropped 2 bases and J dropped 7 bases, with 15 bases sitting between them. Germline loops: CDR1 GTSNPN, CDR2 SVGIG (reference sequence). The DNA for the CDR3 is TGTGCCTGGAGTCCTGGGGGGGGCGACCAGCCCCAGCATTTT. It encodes CAWSPGGGDQPQHF.

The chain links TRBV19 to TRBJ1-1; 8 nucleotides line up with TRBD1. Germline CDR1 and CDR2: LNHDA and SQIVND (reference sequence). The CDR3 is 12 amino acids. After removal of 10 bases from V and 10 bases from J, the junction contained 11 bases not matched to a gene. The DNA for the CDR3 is TGTGCCACCGAAGACAGGGGATCTGGAGCTTTCTTT. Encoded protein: CATEDRGSGAFF. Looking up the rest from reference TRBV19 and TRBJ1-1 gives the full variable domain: DGGITQSPKYLFRKEGQNVTLSCEQNLNHDAMYWYRQDPGQGLRLIYYSQIVNDFQKGDIAEGYSVSREKKESFPLTVTSAQKNPTAFYLCATEDRGSGAFFGQGTRLTVV.

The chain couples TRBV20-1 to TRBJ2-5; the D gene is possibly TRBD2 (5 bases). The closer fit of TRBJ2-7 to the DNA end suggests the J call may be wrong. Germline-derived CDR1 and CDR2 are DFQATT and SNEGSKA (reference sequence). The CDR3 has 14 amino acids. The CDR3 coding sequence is TGCAGTGCTAGAGTGAGGGAATCCAGCTACGAGCAGTACTTC. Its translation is CSARVRESSYEQYF.

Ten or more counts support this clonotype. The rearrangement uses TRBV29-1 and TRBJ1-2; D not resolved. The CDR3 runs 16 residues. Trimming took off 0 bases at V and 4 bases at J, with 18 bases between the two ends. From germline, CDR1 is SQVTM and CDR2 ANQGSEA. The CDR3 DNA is TGCAGCGTTGAAGATCTGCTTGTTGGGCCGGGCTATGGCTACACCTTC. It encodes CSVEDLLVGPGYGYTF.

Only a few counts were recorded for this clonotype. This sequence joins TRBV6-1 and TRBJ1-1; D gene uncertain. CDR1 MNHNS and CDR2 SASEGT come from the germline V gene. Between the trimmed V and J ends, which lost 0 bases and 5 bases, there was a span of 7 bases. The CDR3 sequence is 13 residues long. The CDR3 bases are TGTGCCAGCAGTGAAGCGGGGTATACTGAAGCTTTCTTT. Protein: CASSEAGYTEAFF.

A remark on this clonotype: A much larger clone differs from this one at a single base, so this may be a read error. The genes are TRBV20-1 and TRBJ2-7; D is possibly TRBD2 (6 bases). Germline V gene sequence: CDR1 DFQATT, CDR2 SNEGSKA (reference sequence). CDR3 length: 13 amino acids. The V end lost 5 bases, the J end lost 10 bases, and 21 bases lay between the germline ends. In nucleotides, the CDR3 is TGCAGTGCTCAACTTAGCGGCCAAGAGGCCCAGTACTTC. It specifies CSAQLSGQEAQYF.